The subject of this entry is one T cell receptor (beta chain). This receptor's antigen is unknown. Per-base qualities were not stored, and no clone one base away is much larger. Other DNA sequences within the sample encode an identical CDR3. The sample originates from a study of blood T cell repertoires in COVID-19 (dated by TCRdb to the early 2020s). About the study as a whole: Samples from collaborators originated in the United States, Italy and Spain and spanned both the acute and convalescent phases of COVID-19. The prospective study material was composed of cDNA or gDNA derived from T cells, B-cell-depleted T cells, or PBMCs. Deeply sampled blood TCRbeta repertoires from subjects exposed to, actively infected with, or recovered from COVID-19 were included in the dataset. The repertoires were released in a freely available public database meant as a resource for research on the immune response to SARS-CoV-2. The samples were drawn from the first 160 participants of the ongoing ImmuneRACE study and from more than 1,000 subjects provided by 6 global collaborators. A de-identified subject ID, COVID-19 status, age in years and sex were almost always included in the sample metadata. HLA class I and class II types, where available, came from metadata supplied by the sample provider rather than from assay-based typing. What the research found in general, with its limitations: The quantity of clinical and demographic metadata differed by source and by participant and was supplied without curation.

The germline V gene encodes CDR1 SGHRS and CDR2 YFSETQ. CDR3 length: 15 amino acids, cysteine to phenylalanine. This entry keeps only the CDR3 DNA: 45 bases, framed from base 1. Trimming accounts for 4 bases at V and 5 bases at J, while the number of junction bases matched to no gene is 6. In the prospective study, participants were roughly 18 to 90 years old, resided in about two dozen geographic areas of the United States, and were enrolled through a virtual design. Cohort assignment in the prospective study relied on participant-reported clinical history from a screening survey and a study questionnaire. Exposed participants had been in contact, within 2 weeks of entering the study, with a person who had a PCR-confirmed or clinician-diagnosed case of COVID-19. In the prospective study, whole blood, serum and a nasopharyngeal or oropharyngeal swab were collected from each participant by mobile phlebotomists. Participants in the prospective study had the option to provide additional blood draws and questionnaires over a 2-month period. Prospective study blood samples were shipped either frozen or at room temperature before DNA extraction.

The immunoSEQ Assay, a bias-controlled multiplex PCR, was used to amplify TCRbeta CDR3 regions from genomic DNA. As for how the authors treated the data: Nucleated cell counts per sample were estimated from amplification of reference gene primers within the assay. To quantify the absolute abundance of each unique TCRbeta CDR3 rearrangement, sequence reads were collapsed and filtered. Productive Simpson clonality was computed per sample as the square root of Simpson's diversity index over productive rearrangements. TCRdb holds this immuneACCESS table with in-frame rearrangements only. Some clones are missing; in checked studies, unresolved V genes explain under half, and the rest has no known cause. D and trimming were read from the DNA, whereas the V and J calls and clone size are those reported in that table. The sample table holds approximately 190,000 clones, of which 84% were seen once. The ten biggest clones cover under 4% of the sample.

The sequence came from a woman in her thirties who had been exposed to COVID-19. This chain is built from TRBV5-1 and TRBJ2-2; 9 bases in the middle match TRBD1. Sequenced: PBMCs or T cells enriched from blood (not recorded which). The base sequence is TGCGCCAGCAGCCTCGGGACAGGGTCTACCGGGGAGCTGTTTTTT. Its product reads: CASSLGTGSTGELFF.